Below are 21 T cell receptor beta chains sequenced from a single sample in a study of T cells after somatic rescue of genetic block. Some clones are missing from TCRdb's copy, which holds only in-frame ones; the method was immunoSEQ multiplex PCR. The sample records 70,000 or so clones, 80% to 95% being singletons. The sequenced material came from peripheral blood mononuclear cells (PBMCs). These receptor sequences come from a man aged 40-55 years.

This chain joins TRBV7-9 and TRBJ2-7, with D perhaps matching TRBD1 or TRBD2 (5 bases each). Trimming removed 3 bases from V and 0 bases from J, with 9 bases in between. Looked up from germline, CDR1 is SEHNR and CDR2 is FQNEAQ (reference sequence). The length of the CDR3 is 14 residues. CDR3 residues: CASSFWDGSYEQYF. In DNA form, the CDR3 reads TGTGCCAGCAGCTTCTGGGACGGCTCCTACGAGCAGTACTTC. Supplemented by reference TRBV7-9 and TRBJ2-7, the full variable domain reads DTGVSQNPRHKITKRGQNVTFRCDPISEHNRLYWYRQTLGQGPEFLTYFQNEAQLEKSRLLSDRFSAERPKGSFSTLEIQRTEQGDSAMYLCASSFWDGSYEQYFGPGTRLTVT.

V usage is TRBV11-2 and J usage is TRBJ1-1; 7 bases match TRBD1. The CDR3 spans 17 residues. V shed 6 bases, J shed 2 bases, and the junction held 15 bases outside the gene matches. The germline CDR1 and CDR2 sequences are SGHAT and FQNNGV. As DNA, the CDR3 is TGTGCCAGCAGAAGCTTATCCCGGCGACAGGGTAACACTGAAGCTTTCTTT. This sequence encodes CASRSLSRRQGNTEAFF.

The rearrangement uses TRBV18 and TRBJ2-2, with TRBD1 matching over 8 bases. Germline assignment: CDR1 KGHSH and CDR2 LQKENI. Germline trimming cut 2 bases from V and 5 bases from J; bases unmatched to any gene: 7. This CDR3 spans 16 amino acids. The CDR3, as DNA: TGTGCCAGCTCACCAAGCGGACAGGGACAAACCGGGGAGCTGTTTTTT. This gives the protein CASSPSGQGQTGELFF.

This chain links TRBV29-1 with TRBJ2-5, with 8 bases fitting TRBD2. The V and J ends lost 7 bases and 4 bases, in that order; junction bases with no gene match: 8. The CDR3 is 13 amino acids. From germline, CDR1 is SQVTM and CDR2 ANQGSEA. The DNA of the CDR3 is TGCAGCGCGGCGAGAACTAGCGGAGAGACCCAGTACTTC. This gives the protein CSAARTSGETQYF.

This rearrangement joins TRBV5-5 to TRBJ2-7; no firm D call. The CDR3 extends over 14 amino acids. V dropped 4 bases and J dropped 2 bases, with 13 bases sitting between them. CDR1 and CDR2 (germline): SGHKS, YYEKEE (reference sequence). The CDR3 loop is CASSRTGLTYEQYF. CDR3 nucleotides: TGTGCCAGCAGCAGGACCGGGCTTACCTACGAGCAGTACTTC.

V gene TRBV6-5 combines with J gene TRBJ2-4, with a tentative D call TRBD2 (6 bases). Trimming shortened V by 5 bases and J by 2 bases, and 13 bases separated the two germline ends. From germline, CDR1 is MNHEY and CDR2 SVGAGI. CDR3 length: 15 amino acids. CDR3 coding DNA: TGTGCCAGCAGTACGGGGACTTGGTCCAAAAACATTCAGTACTTC. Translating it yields CASSTGTWSKNIQYF.

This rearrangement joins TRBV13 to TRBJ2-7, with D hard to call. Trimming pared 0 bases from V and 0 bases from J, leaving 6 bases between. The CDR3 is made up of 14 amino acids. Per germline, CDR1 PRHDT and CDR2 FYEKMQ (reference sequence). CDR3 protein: CASSLGVSSYEQYF. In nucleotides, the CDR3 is TGTGCCAGCAGCTTAGGCGTGAGCTCCTACGAGCAGTACTTC.

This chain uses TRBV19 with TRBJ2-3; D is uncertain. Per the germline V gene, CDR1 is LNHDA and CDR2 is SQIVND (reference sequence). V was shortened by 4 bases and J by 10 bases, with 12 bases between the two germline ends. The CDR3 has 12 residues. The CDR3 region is CASSTDPLAQYF. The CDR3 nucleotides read TGTGCCAGTAGTACAGATCCTTTGGCGCAGTATTTT.

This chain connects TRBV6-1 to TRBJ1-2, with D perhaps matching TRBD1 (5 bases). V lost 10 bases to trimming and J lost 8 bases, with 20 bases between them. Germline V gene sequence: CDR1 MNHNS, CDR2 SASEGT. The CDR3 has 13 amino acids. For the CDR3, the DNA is TGTGCCACTCGAACCCGGACACCGGGAGGCTACACCTTC. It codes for CATRTRTPGGYTF.

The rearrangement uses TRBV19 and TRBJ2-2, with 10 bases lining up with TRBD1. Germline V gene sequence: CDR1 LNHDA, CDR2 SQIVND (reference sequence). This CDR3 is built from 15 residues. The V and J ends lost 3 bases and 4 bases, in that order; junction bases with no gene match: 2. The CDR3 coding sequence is TGTGCCAGTAGTATCGGACAGGGGGGCACCGGGGAGCTGTTTTTT. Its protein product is CASSIGQGGTGELFF.

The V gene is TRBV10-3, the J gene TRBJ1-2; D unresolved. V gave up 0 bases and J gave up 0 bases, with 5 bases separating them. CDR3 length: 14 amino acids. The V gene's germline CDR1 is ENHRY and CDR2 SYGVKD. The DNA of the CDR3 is TGTGCCATCAGTGAGTCGTCGGCTAACTATGGCTACACCTTC. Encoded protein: CAISESSANYGYTF.

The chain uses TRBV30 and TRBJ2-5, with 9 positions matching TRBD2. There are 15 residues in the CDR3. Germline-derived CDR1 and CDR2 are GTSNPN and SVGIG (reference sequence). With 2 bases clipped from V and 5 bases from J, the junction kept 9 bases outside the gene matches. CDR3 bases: TGTGCCTGGAGTCGGCTAGCGGGACCCCGTGAGACCCAGTACTTC. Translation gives CAWSRLAGPRETQYF.

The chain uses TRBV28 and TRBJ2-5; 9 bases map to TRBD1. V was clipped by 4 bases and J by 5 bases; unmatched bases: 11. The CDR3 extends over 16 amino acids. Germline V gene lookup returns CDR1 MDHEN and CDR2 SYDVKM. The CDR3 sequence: CASSSRTGGAGETQYF. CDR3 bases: TGTGCCAGCAGTTCTCGAACAGGGGGCGCAGGGGAGACCCAGTACTTC.

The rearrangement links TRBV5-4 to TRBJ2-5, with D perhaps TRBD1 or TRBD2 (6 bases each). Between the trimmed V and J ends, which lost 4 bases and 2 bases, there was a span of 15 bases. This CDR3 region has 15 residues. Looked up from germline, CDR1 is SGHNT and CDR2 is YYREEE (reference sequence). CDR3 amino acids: CASSRGGPAQETQYF. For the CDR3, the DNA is TGTGCCAGCAGCCGAGGGGGGCCCGCACAAGAGACCCAGTACTTC. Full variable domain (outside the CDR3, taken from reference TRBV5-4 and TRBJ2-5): ETGVTQSPTHLIKTRGQQVTLRCSSQSGHNTVSWYQQALGQGPQFIFQYYREEENGRGNFPPRFSGLQFPNYSSELNVNALELDDSALYLCASSRGGPAQETQYFGPGTRLLVL.

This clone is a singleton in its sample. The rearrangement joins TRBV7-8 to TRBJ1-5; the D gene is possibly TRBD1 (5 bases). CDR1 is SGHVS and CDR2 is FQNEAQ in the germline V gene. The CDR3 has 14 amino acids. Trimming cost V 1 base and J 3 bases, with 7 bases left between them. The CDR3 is CASSLGTLNQPQHF. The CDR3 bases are TGTGCCAGCAGCTTAGGGACACTCAATCAGCCCCAGCATTTT.

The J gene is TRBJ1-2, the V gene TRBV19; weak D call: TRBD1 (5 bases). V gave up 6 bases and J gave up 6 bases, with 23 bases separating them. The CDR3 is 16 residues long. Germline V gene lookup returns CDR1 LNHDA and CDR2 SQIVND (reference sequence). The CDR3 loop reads CASSYTGGRSLDGYTF. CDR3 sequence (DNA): TGTGCCAGTAGCTATACTGGGGGACGGAGTTTGGATGGCTACACCTTC.

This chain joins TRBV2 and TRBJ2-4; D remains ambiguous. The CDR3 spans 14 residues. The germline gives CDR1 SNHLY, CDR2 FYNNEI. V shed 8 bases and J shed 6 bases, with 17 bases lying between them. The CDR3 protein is CASVNNPRRNIQYF. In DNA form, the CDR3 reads TGTGCCAGCGTCAACAACCCCCGGAGAAACATTCAGTACTTC.

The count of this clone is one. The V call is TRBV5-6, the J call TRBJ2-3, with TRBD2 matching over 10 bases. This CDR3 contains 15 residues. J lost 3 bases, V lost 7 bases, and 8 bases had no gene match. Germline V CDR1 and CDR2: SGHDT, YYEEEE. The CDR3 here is CASVVLAGVTDTQYF. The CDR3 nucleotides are TGTGCCAGCGTGGTGCTAGCGGGAGTAACAGATACGCAGTATTTT.

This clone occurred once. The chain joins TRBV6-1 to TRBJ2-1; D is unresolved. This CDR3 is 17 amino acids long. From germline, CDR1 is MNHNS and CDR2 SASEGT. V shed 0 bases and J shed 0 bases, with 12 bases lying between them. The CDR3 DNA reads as TGTGCCAGCAGTGAAGCGCCCGGAATTAGCTCCTACAATGAGCAGTTCTTC. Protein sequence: CASSEAPGISSYNEQFF.

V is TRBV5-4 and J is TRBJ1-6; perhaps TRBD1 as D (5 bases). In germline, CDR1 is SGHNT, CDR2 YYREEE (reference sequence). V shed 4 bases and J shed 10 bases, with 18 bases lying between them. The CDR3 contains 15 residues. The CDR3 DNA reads TGTGCCAGCAGCCTGGATGGGGGATTAAGGTCACCCCTCCACTTT. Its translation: CASSLDGGLRSPLHF.

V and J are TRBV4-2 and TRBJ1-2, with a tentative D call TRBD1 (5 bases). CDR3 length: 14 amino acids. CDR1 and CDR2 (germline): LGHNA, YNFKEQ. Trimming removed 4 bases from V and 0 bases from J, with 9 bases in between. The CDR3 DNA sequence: TGTGCCAGCAGCCGGGACGAAACTAACTATGGCTACACCTTC. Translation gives CASSRDETNYGYTF.